This TCR beta chain stems from a study of spatial heterogeneity in lung cancer. Time point in this sample: sample taken at primary tumor resection. TCRs were sequenced from unsorted whole RNA of tumor, nontumor lung or PBMC. TCRdb recomputed calls from the 5' RACE reads with MiXCR, one row per CDR3 protein. This table holds tens of thousands of distinct CDR3 sequences, under 7.5% found once. This clonotype has more than one count but fewer than ten. The sample was PBMCs, taken at surgery. This sequence originates from a female donor with early-stage non-small cell lung cancer.

The CDR3 DNA sequence: TGTGCCACCAGCAGAGATGGGGTGGGGGAGCAGTACTTC. Translating it yields CATSRDGVGEQYF. The J gene is TRBJ2-7, the V gene TRBV15, with D unclear. Between the trimmed V and J ends, which lost 0 bases and 7 bases, there was a span of 10 bases. Germline loops: CDR1 LNHNV, CDR2 YYDKDF (reference sequence). This CDR3 is built from 13 residues.